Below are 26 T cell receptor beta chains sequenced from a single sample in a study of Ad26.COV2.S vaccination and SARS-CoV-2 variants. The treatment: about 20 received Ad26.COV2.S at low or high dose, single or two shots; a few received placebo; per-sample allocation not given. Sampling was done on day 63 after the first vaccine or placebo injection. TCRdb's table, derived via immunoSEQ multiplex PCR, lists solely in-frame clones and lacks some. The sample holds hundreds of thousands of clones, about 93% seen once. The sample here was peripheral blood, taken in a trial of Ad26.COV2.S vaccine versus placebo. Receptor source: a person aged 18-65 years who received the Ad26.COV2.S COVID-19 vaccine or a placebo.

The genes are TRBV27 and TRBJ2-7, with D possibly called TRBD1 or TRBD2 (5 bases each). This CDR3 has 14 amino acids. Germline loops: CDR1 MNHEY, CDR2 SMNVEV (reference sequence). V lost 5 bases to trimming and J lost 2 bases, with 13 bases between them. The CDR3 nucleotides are TGTGCCAGCAGTCTGGAAGCGGACACCTACGAGCAGTACTTC. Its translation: CASSLEADTYEQYF.

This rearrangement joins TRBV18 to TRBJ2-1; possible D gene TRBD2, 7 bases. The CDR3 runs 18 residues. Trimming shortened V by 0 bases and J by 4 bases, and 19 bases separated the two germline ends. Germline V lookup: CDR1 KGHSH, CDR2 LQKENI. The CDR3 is CASSPPRGAAGRYNEQFF. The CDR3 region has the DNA TGTGCCAGCTCACCACCACGGGGGGCAGCAGGGAGATACAATGAGCAGTTCTTC. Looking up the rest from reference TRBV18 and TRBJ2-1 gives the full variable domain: NAGVMQNPRHLVRRRGQEARLRCSPMKGHSHVYWYRQLPEEGLKFMVYLQKENIIDESGMPKERFSAEFPKEGPSILRIQQVVRGDSAAYFCASSPPRGAAGRYNEQFFGPGTRLTVL.

The CDR3 DNA is TGTGCCTGGAGTGATCTGGGGCAGGCGAAAAACACTGAAGCTTTCTTT. This codes for CAWSDLGQAKNTEAFF. The rearrangement uses TRBV30 and TRBJ1-1; possible D gene TRBD1, 5 bases. From germline, CDR1 is GTSNPN and CDR2 SVGIG (reference sequence). Trimming stripped 1 base from V and 2 bases from J, with 17 bases between. The CDR3 totals 16 residues. The entire variable domain, with the rest obtained from reference TRBV30 and TRBJ1-1, is as follows: SQTIHQWPATLVQPVGSPLSLECTVEGTSNPNLYWYRQAAGRGLQLLFYSVGIGQISSEVPQNLSASRPQDRQFILSSKKLLLSDSGFYLCAWSDLGQAKNTEAFFGQGTRLTVV.

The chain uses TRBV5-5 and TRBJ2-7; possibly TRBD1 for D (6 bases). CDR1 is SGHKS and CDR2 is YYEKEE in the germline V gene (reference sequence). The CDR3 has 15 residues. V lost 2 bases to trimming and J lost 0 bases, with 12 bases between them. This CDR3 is CASSLYRESSYEQYF. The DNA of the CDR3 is TGTGCCAGCAGCTTATACAGGGAGAGCTCCTACGAGCAGTACTTC.

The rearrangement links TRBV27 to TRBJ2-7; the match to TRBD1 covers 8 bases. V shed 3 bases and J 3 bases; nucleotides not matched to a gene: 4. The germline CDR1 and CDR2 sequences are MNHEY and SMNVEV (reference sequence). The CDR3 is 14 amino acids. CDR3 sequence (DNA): TGTGCCAGCAGTTTCCGGGACAGGAGCTACGAGCAGTACTTC. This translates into CASSFRDRSYEQYF.

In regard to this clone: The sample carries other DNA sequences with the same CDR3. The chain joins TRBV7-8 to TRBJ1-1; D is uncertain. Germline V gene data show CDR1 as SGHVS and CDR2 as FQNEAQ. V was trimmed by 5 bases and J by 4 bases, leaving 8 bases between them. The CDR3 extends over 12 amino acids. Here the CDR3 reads CASSPGGTEAFF. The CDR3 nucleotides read TGTGCCAGCAGCCCCGGCGGCACTGAAGCTTTCTTT.

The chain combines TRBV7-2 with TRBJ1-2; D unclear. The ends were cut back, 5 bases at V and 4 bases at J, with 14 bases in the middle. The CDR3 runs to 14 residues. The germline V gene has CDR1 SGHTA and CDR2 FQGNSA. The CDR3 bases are TGTGCCAGCAGCGTCCAAAACAGTCCCTATGGCTACACCTTC. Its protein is CASSVQNSPYGYTF.

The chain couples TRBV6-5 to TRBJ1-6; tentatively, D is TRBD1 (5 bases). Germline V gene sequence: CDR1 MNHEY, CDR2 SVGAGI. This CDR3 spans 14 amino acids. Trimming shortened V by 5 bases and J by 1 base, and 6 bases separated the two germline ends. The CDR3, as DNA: TGTGCCAGCAGTCCAGGGTCCTATAATTCACCCCTCCACTTT. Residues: CASSPGSYNSPLHF.

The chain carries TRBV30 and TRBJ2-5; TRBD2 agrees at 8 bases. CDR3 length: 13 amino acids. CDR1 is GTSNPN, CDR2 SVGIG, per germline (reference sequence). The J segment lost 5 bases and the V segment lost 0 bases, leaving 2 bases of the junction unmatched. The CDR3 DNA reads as TGTGCCTGGAGTGTGACTAGCGTGGAGACCCAGTACTTC. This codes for CAWSVTSVETQYF.

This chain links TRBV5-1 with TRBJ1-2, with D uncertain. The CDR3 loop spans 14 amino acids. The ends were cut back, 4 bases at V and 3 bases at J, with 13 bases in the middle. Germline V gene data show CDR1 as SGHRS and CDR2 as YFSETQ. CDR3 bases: TGCGCCAGCAGCCCCGACGGGCTGGACTATGGCTACACCTTC. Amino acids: CASSPDGLDYGYTF.

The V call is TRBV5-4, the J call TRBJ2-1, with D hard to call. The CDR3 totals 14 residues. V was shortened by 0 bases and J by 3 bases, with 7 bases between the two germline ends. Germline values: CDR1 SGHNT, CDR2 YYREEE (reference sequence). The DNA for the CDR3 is TGTGCCAGCAGCTTGGCCGGTATCTACAATGAGCAGTTCTTC. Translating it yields CASSLAGIYNEQFF.

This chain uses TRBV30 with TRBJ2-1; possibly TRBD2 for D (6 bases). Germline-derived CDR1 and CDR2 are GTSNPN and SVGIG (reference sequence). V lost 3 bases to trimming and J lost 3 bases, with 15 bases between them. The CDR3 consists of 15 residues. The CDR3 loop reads CAWRPTSTYYNEQFF. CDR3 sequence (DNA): TGTGCCTGGAGGCCTACTAGCACTTACTACAATGAGCAGTTCTTC. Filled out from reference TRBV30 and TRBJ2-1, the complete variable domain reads SQTIHQWPATLVQPVGSPLSLECTVEGTSNPNLYWYRQAAGRGLQLLFYSVGIGQISSEVPQNLSASRPQDRQFILSSKKLLLSDSGFYLCAWRPTSTYYNEQFFGPGTRLTVL.

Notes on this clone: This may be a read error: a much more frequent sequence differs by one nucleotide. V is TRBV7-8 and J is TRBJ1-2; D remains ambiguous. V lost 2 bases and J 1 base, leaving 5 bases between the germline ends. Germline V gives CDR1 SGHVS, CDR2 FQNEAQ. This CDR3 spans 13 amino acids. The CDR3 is CASSLYNNYGYTF. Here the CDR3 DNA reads TGTGCCAGCAGCTTATATAATAACTATGGCTACACCTTC.

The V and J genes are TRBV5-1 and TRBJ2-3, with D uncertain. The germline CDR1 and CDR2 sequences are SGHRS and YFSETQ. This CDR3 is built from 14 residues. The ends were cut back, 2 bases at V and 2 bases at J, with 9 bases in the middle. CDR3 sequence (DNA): TGCGCCAGCAGCTTACAGCAGAACACAGATACGCAGTATTTT. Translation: CASSLQQNTDTQYF.

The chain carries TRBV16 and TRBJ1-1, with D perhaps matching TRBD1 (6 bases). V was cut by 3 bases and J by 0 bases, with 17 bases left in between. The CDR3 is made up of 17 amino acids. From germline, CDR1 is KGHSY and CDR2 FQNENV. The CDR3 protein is CASSHLDSQVMNTEAFF. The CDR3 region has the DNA TGTGCCAGCAGCCACCTGGACAGCCAGGTGATGAACACTGAAGCTTTCTTT.

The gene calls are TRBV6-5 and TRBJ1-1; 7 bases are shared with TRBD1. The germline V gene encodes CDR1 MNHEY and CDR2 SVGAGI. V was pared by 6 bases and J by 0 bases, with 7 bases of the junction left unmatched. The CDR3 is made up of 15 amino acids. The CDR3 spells CASRFNRGLNTEAFF. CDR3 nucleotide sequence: TGTGCCAGCAGATTCAACAGGGGACTGAACACTGAAGCTTTCTTT.

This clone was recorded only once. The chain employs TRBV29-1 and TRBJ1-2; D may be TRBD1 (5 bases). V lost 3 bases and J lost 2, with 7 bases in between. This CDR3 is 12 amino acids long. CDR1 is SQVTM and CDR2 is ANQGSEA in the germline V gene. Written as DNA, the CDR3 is TGCAGCGTTGACACAGGAAACTATGGCTACACCTTC. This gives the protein CSVDTGNYGYTF. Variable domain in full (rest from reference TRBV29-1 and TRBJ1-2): SAVISQKPSRDICQRGTSLTIQCQVDSQVTMMFWYRQQPGQSLTLIATANQGSEATYESGFVIDKFPISRPNLTFSTLTVSNMSPEDSSIYLCSVDTGNYGYTFGSGTRLTVV.

In nucleotides, the CDR3 is TGCGCCAGCAGCTTGGATTCCGGGGAAAGCACAGATACGCAGTATTTT. Translation: CASSLDSGESTDTQYF. The V and J genes are TRBV5-1 and TRBJ2-3; possible D gene TRBD2, 5 bases. V was pared by 0 bases and J by 0 bases, with 11 bases between. The germline V gene encodes CDR1 SGHRS and CDR2 YFSETQ. The length of the CDR3 is 16 residues.

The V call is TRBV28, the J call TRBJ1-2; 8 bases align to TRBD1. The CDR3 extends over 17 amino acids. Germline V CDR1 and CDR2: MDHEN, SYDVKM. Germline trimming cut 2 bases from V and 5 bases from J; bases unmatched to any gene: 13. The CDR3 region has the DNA TGTGCCAGCAGTTTAGGCAGGGGGCGTCTATTGGGGTATGGCTACACCTTC. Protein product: CASSLGRGRLLGYGYTF.

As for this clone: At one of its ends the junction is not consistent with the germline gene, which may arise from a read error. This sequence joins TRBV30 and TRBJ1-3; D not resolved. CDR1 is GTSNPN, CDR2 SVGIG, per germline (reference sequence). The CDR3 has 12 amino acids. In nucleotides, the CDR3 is TGTGCCTGGAGTCCCGCTGGGAACACCATATATTTT. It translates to CAWSPAGNTIYF.

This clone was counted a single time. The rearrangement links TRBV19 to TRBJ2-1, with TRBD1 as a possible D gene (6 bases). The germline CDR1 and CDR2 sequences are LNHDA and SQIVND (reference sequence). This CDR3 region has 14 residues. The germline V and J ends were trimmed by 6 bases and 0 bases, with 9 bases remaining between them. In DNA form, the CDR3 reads TGTGCCAGTAGCCACAGGGTCTCCTACAATGAGCAGTTCTTC. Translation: CASSHRVSYNEQFF.

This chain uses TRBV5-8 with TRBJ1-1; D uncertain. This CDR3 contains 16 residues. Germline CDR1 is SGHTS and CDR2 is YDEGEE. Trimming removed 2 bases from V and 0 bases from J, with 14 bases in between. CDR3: CASSLREVNMNTEAFF. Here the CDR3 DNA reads TGTGCCAGCAGCTTACGGGAGGTCAACATGAACACTGAAGCTTTCTTT.

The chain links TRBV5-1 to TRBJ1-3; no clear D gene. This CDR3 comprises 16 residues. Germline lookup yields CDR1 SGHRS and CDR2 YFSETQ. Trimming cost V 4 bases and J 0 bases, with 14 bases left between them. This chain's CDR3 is CASSALTGSSGNTIYF. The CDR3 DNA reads TGCGCCAGCAGCGCGTTGACCGGGAGCTCTGGAAACACCATATATTTT.

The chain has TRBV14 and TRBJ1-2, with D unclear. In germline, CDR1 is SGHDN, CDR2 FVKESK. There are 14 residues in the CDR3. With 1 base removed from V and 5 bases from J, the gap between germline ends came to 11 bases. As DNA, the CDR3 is TGTGCCAGCAGCCAAGGCAGCGAGGGTTATGGCTACACCTTC. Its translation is CASSQGSEGYGYTF.

In DNA, the CDR3 is TGTGCCAGCAGCGAAAGAGGACTAGCGGGAGATTTATCCTACGAGCAGTACTTC. This sequence encodes CASSERGLAGDLSYEQYF. This chain links TRBV2 with TRBJ2-7; TRBD2 agrees at 13 bases. The ends lost 6 bases at V and 1 base at J; junction bases unmatched: 12. This CDR3 has 18 amino acids. Germline CDR1 and CDR2: SNHLY and FYNNEI.

CDR3 bases: TGTGCCAGCAGTTATGGTCGCGGAGTACCCCAGTACTTC. Translation: CASSYGRGVPQYF. The rearrangement links TRBV6-2 or TRBV6-3 to TRBJ2-7, with D uncertain. CDR3 length equals 13 residues. Looked up from germline, CDR1 is MNHEY and CDR2 is SVGEGT. With 3 bases removed from V and 10 bases from J, the gap between germline ends came to 16 bases.